These 26 T cell receptor beta chains originate from one sample sequenced in a study of blood T cell repertoires in COVID-19. Profiling relied on immunoSEQ multiplex PCR, and the TCRdb table lists in-frame clones only, not all of them. The sample lists around 480,000 clones, about 91% occurring once. Material: peripheral blood. These receptor sequences come from a woman in her fifties or sixties with COVID-19, enrolled during active disease.

The rearrangement uses TRBV14 and TRBJ1-3, with D possibly being TRBD1 (6 bases). Germline CDR1 is SGHDN and CDR2 is FVKESK. The CDR3 sequence is 17 residues long. Between the trimmed V and J ends, which lost 0 bases and 3 bases, there was a span of 15 bases. CDR3 sequence reads: CASSQEYPGVFGNTIYF. DNA for the CDR3: TGTGCCAGCAGCCAAGAATATCCAGGGGTCTTTGGAAACACCATATATTTT.

The chain carries TRBV19 and TRBJ1-1; the D gene is possibly TRBD1 (5 bases). V dropped 5 bases and J dropped 1 base, with 8 bases sitting between them. The germline gives CDR1 LNHDA, CDR2 SQIVND (reference sequence). This CDR3 is 13 amino acids long. The DNA for the CDR3 is TGTGCCAGTAGTGCGACAGAGAACACTGAAGCTTTCTTT. It translates to CASSATENTEAFF.

This clone came up once. The genes are TRBV12-3 or TRBV12-4 and TRBJ1-2; D call uncertain. V was trimmed by 8 bases and J by 1 base, leaving 8 bases between them. There are 12 residues in the CDR3. CDR3 protein: CASCGDNYGYTF. DNA for the CDR3: TGTGCCAGCTGCGGGGATAACTATGGCTACACCTTC.

The chain recombines TRBV5-8 with TRBJ2-5; D possibly corresponds to TRBD1 (6 bases). There are 14 residues in the CDR3. Per germline, CDR1 SGHTS and CDR2 YDEGEE. V dropped 4 bases and J dropped 4 bases, with 14 bases sitting between them. The CDR3 sequence: CASSVLGAGETQYF. DNA for the CDR3: TGTGCCAGCAGCGTCTTGGGGGCGGGAGAGACCCAGTACTTC.

In DNA form, the CDR3 reads TGCGCCAGCAGCTTGAATAGGGAGGATGGGAAACTGTTTTTT. Translation gives CASSLNREDGKLFF. The gene calls are TRBV5-1 and TRBJ1-4; D remains ambiguous. The V end was cut by 1 base, the J end by 11 bases, with 15 bases between. Germline V gene data show CDR1 as SGHRS and CDR2 as YFSETQ. The CDR3 loop spans 14 amino acids. Together with reference TRBV5-1 and TRBJ1-4, the CDR3 gives the full variable domain: KAGVTQTPRYLIKTRGQQVTLSCSPISGHRSVSWYQQTPGQGLQFLFEYFSETQRNKGNFPGRFSGRQFSNSRSEMNVSTLELGDSALYLCASSLNREDGKLFFGSGTQLSVL.

A few counts support this clone. V gene TRBV7-9 combines with J gene TRBJ1-6, with 7 positions matching TRBD1. The CDR3 is 15 residues long. The germline CDR1 and CDR2 sequences are SEHNR and FQNEAQ (reference sequence). V lost 3 bases and J lost 9; bases outside the gene matches: 8. CDR3 nucleotide sequence: TGTGCCAGCAGCTTTACCGGGACAGTAAGTTCACCCCTCCACTTT. Translated, it gives CASSFTGTVSSPLHF. Combining the CDR3 with reference TRBV7-9 and TRBJ1-6 gives the whole variable domain DTGVSQNPRHKITKRGQNVTFRCDPISEHNRLYWYRQTLGQGPEFLTYFQNEAQLEKSRLLSDRFSAERPKGSFSTLEIQRTEQGDSAMYLCASSFTGTVSSPLHFGNGTRLTVT.

J is TRBJ2-4 and V is TRBV12-5, with 7 bases fitting TRBD1. The CDR3 totals 15 residues. V trimming: 0 bases; J trimming: 1 base; junction bases outside the gene matches: 0. Germline V CDR1 and CDR2: LGHNT, FRNRAP. CDR3 in DNA: TGTGCTAGTGGTTTGGTAGGGGGCGCCAAAAACATTCAGTACTTC. It codes for CASGLVGGAKNIQYF.

The gene calls are TRBV4-2 and TRBJ1-5; 7 positions agree with TRBD1. The J segment lost 0 bases and the V segment lost 0 bases, leaving 5 bases of the junction unmatched. CDR3 size: 17 residues. CDR1 is LGHNA and CDR2 is YNFKEQ in the germline V gene. The CDR3 protein is CASSQDPQGVSNQPQHF. CDR3 nucleotides: TGTGCCAGCAGCCAAGATCCCCAGGGGGTTAGCAATCAGCCCCAGCATTTT.

The rearrangement joins TRBV6-5 to TRBJ2-2; D is unclear. Trimming removed 6 bases from V and 3 bases from J, with 11 bases in between. Germline V gene data show CDR1 as MNHEY and CDR2 as SVGAGI. This CDR3 is built from 14 residues. Here the CDR3 DNA reads TGTGCCAGCAGGTACCGGGTATACACCGGGGAGCTGTTTTTT. Translated: CASRYRVYTGELFF.

This chain uses TRBV5-1 with TRBJ1-2, with 10 bases fitting TRBD1. Germline assignment: CDR1 SGHRS and CDR2 YFSETQ. V lost 4 bases and J lost 5; bases outside the gene matches: 8. The CDR3 sequence is 15 residues long. The CDR3 DNA sequence: TGCGCCAGCAGCCCCCGACAGGGGGCGCGGTATGGCTACACCTTC. Its protein is CASSPRQGARYGYTF.

This clone has more than one count but fewer than ten. This sequence joins TRBV15 and TRBJ2-3; TRBD1 matches at 7 bases. CDR3 size: 14 residues. Germline V gene lookup returns CDR1 LNHNV and CDR2 YYDKDF (reference sequence). V dropped 8 bases and J dropped 4; count of bases not matched to a gene: 9. CDR3 nucleotides: TGTGCCACCGGAGCAGGGGGAGAGGCAGATACGCAGTATTTT. Translating it yields CATGAGGEADTQYF.

The chain employs TRBV9 and TRBJ2-5; the match to TRBD2 covers 11 bases. This CDR3 spans 16 amino acids. After removal of 3 bases from V and 1 base from J, the junction contained 5 bases not matched to a gene. CDR1 SGDLS and CDR2 YYNGEE come from the germline V gene. The CDR3 coding sequence is TGTGCCAGCAGCGGTCCTAGCGGGGGGCTCCAAGAGACCCAGTACTTC. Its protein is CASSGPSGGLQETQYF.

This chain uses TRBV4-1 with TRBJ2-1; 11 nucleotides align to TRBD2. V lost 6 bases to trimming and J lost 8 bases; unmatched junction nucleotides: 9. In germline, CDR1 is MGHRA, CDR2 YSYEKL. The CDR3 spans 15 residues. In DNA, the CDR3 is TGCGCCAGCAGAGGACTAGCGGGTGGTTACTATGAGCAGTTCTTC. Translation gives CASRGLAGGYYEQFF.

The chain carries TRBV19 and TRBJ1-2; 7 positions agree with TRBD1. The CDR3 is made up of 16 amino acids. The germline CDR1 and CDR2 sequences are LNHDA and SQIVND (reference sequence). J gave up 8 bases and V 0 bases, and 12 bases lay outside the gene matches. CDR3 protein: CASSIDTADRARGYTF. Here the CDR3 DNA reads TGTGCCAGTAGTATAGATACCGCCGACAGGGCCAGAGGCTACACCTTC. Drawing the rest from reference TRBV19 and TRBJ1-2, the complete variable domain is DGGITQSPKYLFRKEGQNVTLSCEQNLNHDAMYWYRQDPGQGLRLIYYSQIVNDFQKGDIAEGYSVSREKKESFPLTVTSAQKNPTAFYLCASSIDTADRARGYTFGSGTRLTVV.

Of note for this clone: The junction departs from germline at one end; a sequencing error may be responsible. The rearrangement links TRBV2 to TRBJ2-1; TRBD1 might be the D (6 bases). The germline gives CDR1 SNHLY, CDR2 FYNNEI. CDR3 length: 13 amino acids. DNA of the CDR3: TGTGCCAGCAATGAACAGGGCTACAATGAGCAGTTCTTC. This sequence encodes CASNEQGYNEQFF.

V gene TRBV5-1 combines with J gene TRBJ2-5, with D uncertain. This CDR3 is 14 amino acids long. The germline CDR1 and CDR2 sequences are SGHRS and YFSETQ. V was pared by 5 bases and J by 5 bases, with 16 bases between. CDR3: CASREMAIRETQYF. CDR3 nucleotide sequence: TGCGCCAGCAGGGAGATGGCCATACGGGAGACCCAGTACTTC.

The chain joins TRBV12-3 or TRBV12-4 to TRBJ2-7, with unresolved D. This CDR3 is 12 amino acids long. V was shortened by 6 bases and J by 4 bases, with 10 bases between the two germline ends. The DNA for the CDR3 is TGTGCCAGCAGCACCATACTTTACGAGCAGTACTTC. This sequence encodes CASSTILYEQYF.

This clone was detected only once. The V gene is TRBV4-2, the J gene TRBJ2-7, with TRBD2 matching over 9 bases. Trimming removed 0 bases from V and 2 bases from J; junction bases left unmatched: 8. Germline CDR1 reads LGHNA; CDR2 reads YNFKEQ. There are 17 residues in the CDR3. In nucleotides, the CDR3 is TGTGCCAGCAGCCAAGATATCCCCCAGCGGGGGGCCTACGAGCAGTACTTC. Its protein is CASSQDIPQRGAYEQYF.

The chain combines TRBV2 with TRBJ2-6; 9 bases are shared with TRBD2. Germline-derived CDR1 and CDR2 are SNHLY and FYNNEI. V was clipped by 2 bases and J by 4 bases; unmatched bases: 12. The CDR3 consists of 19 residues. The CDR3 protein is CASSERLVAGVLGANVLTF. The CDR3 DNA is TGTGCCAGCAGTGAACGATTGGTAGCGGGGGTACTGGGGGCCAACGTCCTGACTTTC.

This sequence joins TRBV12-3 or TRBV12-4 and TRBJ2-3, with a possible D match to TRBD2 (5 bases). V was cut by 6 bases and J by 4 bases, with 8 bases left in between. This CDR3 has 12 residues. In nucleotides, the CDR3 is TGTGCCAGCAGACTAGGGCCAGATACGCAGTATTTT. This gives the protein CASRLGPDTQYF.

CDR3 sequence: CASRPRATGVRAFF. CDR3 nucleotide sequence: TGTGCCAGCAGGCCCAGGGCGACAGGGGTACGAGCTTTCTTT. This chain joins TRBV7-8 and TRBJ1-1, with TRBD1 matching 8 bases. Germline assignment: CDR1 SGHVS and CDR2 FQNEAQ. The length of the CDR3 is 14 residues. V lost 6 bases and J lost 10; bases outside the gene matches: 13.

This chain joins TRBV6-6 and TRBJ2-3; a possible D gene is TRBD1 (5 bases). Trimming took off 8 bases at V and 4 bases at J, with 7 bases between the two ends. Germline CDR1 MNHNY, CDR2 SVGAGI (reference sequence). The CDR3 has 11 amino acids. CDR3: CASSGSDTQYF. CDR3 sequence (DNA): TGTGCCAGCTCAGGGTCAGATACGCAGTATTTT.

This chain uses TRBV19 with TRBJ1-2, with no clear D. The CDR3 sequence is 14 residues long. The V end lost 3 bases, the J end lost 6 bases, and 14 bases lay between the germline ends. CDR1 and CDR2 (germline): LNHDA, SQIVND (reference sequence). The CDR3: CASSIIGDLDGYTF. For the CDR3, the DNA is TGTGCCAGTAGTATTATCGGGGATTTGGATGGCTACACCTTC. The whole variable domain, filled in from reference TRBV19 and TRBJ1-2, reads DGGITQSPKYLFRKEGQNVTLSCEQNLNHDAMYWYRQDPGQGLRLIYYSQIVNDFQKGDIAEGYSVSREKKESFPLTVTSAQKNPTAFYLCASSIIGDLDGYTFGSGTRLTVV.

J is TRBJ2-1 and V is TRBV28; tentatively, D is TRBD1 (6 bases). Trimming removed 2 bases from V and 4 bases from J, with 6 bases in between. CDR3 size: 13 residues. The V gene's germline CDR1 is MDHEN and CDR2 SYDVKM. CDR3 loop: CASSLGQYNEQFF. CDR3 in DNA: TGTGCCAGCAGTTTAGGACAGTACAATGAGCAGTTCTTC.

This rearrangement joins TRBV7-2 to TRBJ1-2; D is undetermined. Germline assignment: CDR1 SGHTA and CDR2 FQGNSA. V was cut by 3 bases and J by 2 bases, with 10 bases left in between. CDR3 length: 14 residues. For the CDR3, the DNA is TGTGCCAGCAGCTTCAAGGGAGGAAACTATGGCTACACCTTC. Protein product: CASSFKGGNYGYTF. The whole variable domain, remainder taken from reference TRBV7-2 and TRBJ1-2, is GAGVSQSPSNKVTEKGKDVELRCDPISGHTALYWYRQSLGQGLEFLIYFQGNSAPDKSGLPSDRFSAERTGGSVSTLTIQRTQQEDSAVYLCASSFKGGNYGYTFGSGTRLTVV.

The rearrangement uses TRBV9 and TRBJ1-4, with no clear D. Germline V lookup: CDR1 SGDLS, CDR2 YYNGEE. V gave up 5 bases and J gave up 7 bases, with 12 bases separating them. The CDR3 runs to 13 residues. The CDR3 loop reads CASSPGLVEKLFF. DNA for the CDR3: TGTGCCAGCAGTCCAGGCCTGGTTGAAAAACTGTTTTTT.